The source of this TCR beta chain is a study of control samples from healthy donors and cancer patients. Assay used: immunoSEQ multiplex PCR; TCRdb lists only in-frame clones, some missing. The data show around 150,000 clones, roughly 95% seen once. In germline, CDR1 is SEHNR, CDR2 FQNEAQ (reference sequence). The V gene lost 5 bases and the J gene lost 0 bases, with 17 bases spanning the gap. This CDR3 contains 16 residues. The chain carries TRBV7-9 and TRBJ2-7; D uncertain. The source material was blood. The sequence was obtained from a woman in her twenties or thirties in good health. The CDR3: CASSPRLSRSSYEQYF. The CDR3 region has the DNA TGTGCCAGCAGCCCCCGGTTATCTCGGAGCTCCTACGAGCAGTACTTC.